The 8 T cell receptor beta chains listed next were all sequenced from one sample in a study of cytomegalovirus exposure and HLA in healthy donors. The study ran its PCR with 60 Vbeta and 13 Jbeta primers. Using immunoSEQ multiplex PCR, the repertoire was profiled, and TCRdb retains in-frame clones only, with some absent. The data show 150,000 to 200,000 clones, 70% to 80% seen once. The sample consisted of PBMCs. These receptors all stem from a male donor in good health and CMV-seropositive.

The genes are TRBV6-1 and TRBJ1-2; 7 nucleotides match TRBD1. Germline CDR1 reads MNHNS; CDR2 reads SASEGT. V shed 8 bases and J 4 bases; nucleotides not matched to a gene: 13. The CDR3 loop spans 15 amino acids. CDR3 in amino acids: CASRMDLTGAYGYTF. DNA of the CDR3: TGTGCCAGCCGCATGGACCTAACAGGGGCCTATGGCTACACCTTC.

CDR3 region: CASSLAQTGNNEQFF. In DNA form, the CDR3 reads TGTGCCAGCTCACTGGCCCAGACCGGGAACAATGAGCAGTTCTTC. This chain joins TRBV18 and TRBJ2-1, with a tentative D call TRBD2 (5 bases). The CDR3 has 15 amino acids. Germline CDR1 KGHSH, CDR2 LQKENI. V lost 4 bases and J 5 bases, leaving 15 bases between the germline ends. The whole variable domain, filled in from reference TRBV18 and TRBJ2-1, reads NAGVMQNPRHLVRRRGQEARLRCSPMKGHSHVYWYRQLPEEGLKFMVYLQKENIIDESGMPKERFSAEFPKEGPSILRIQQVVRGDSAAYFCASSLAQTGNNEQFFGPGTRLTVL.

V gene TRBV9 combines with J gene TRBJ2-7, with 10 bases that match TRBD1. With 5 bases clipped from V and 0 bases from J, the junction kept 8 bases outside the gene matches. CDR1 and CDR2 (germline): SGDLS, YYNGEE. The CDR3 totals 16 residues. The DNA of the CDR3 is TGTGCCAGCAGTAAAACCGGGACAGGGGTCTCCTACGAGCAGTACTTC. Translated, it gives CASSKTGTGVSYEQYF.

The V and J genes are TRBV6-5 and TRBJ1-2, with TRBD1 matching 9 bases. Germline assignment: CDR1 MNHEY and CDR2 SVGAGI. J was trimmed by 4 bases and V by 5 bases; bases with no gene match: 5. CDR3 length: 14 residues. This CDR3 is CASSAGTGTYGYTF. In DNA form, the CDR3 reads TGTGCCAGCAGTGCCGGGACAGGGACCTATGGCTACACCTTC.

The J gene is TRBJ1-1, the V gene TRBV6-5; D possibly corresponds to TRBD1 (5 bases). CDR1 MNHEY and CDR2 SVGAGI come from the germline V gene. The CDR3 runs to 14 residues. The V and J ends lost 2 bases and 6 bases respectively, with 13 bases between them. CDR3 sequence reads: CASSYGGIEAEAFF. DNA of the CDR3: TGTGCCAGCAGTTACGGGGGGATCGAGGCTGAAGCTTTCTTT.

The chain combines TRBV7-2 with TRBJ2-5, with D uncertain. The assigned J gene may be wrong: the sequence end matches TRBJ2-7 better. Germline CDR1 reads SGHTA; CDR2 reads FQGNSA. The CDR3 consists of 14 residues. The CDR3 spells CASSLNTLAAEQYF. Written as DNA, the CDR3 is TGTGCCAGCAGCTTAAATACCCTCGCGGCCGAGCAGTACTTC.

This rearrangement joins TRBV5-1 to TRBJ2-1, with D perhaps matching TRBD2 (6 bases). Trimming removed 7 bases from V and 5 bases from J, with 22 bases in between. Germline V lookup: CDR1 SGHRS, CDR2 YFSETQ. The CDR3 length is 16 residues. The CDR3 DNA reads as TGCGCCAGCCTCCTCGGAACTAGCCTCGCAAACAATGAGCAGTTCTTC. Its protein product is CASLLGTSLANNEQFF.

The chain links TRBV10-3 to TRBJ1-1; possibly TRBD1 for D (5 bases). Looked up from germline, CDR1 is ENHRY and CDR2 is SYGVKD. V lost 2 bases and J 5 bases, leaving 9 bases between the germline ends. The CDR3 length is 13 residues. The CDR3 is CAISEGPGTEAFF. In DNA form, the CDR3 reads TGTGCCATCAGTGAGGGGCCAGGGACTGAAGCTTTCTTT.